This entry lists 13 T cell receptor beta chains sequenced from one sample in a study of blood T cell repertoires in COVID-19 (dated by TCRdb to about 2020). Receptors were amplified or captured by the immunoSEQ multiplex PCR assay. TCRdb took this table from immuneACCESS and kept in-frame rearrangements with V and J called. Such tables lack part of the clones; where checked against another copy, unresolved V genes explain under half of the gap, and the rest is unexplained. The sample table contains tens of thousands of clones; only one count was recorded for around two thirds of them. The top ten constitute 2% to 3% of the sample. Input material: peripheral blood. The receptors were sampled from a human donor with acute or convalescent COVID-19. The donor label of this sample is uncertain.

The chain joins TRBV10-3 to TRBJ2-7; 9 bases agree with TRBD1. With 6 bases clipped from V and 6 bases from J, the junction kept 6 bases outside the gene matches. The CDR3 covers 13 residues. Germline V lookup: CDR1 ENHRY, CDR2 SYGVKD. The CDR3 coding sequence is TGTGCCATCAGCCCGGGACAGGGTAGCGAGCAGTACTTC. This sequence encodes CAISPGQGSEQYF.

This chain uses TRBV7-2 with TRBJ1-2; D uncertain. V dropped 1 base and J dropped 2 bases, with 8 bases sitting between them. CDR1 SGHTA and CDR2 FQGNSA come from the germline V gene. The CDR3 covers 14 residues. Here the CDR3 DNA reads TGTGCCAGCAGCTTAGACGCCGGGAACTATGGCTACACCTTC. It yields the protein CASSLDAGNYGYTF.

This clone showed up just a few times. The V call is TRBV7-2, the J call TRBJ1-1, with 7 positions matching TRBD1. J was trimmed by 8 bases and V by 3 bases; bases with no gene match: 12. This CDR3 contains 15 residues. Germline V gene lookup returns CDR1 SGHTA and CDR2 FQGNSA. CDR3 loop: CASSFLATMDREAFF. The DNA of the CDR3 is TGTGCCAGCAGCTTTTTGGCAACAATGGACAGGGAAGCTTTCTTT.

The CDR3 nucleotides read TGTGCCAGCTCATCTGGACAGGGGGCGTCTATGAACGGCTACACCTTC. This encodes CASSSGQGASMNGYTF. The J gene is TRBJ1-2, the V gene TRBV18; 11 bases align to TRBD1. With 5 bases clipped from V and 8 bases from J, the junction kept 13 bases outside the gene matches. CDR3 length equals 16 residues. CDR1 and CDR2 from the germline V gene are KGHSH and LQKENI.

This clone was counted between two and nine times. The chain combines TRBV9 with TRBJ1-1; possibly TRBD1 for D (5 bases). Germline V gene sequence: CDR1 SGDLS, CDR2 YYNGEE. The V end was cut by 0 bases, the J end by 11 bases, with 20 bases between. The CDR3 sequence is 15 residues long. In DNA form, the CDR3 reads TGTGCCAGCAGCGTAGGTGCCGACAGCCCAGGAGTGGCTTTCTTT. It codes for CASSVGADSPGVAFF.

The CDR3 sequence is CARDPSGRRGNEQFF. The CDR3, as DNA: TGTGCCAGGGACCCTAGCGGGAGAAGGGGCAATGAGCAGTTCTTC. V usage is TRBV11-3 and J usage is TRBJ2-1, with 10 bases fitting TRBD2. The germline gives CDR1 SGHNT, CDR2 YENEEA. This CDR3 comprises 15 residues. The V gene end was trimmed by 9 bases and the J gene end by 6 bases; junction bases not matched to a gene: 11.

This chain uses TRBV7-2 with TRBJ2-4; 15 nucleotides agree with TRBD2. This CDR3 contains 17 residues. CDR1 and CDR2 from the germline V gene are SGHTA and FQGNSA. The J segment lost 0 bases and the V segment lost 4 bases, leaving 1 base of the junction unmatched. The CDR3 bases are TGTGCCAGCAGCTCGGGACTAGCGGGAGGAGCCAAAAACATTCAGTACTTC. Translating it yields CASSSGLAGGAKNIQYF.

This clone was detected only a few times. The gene calls are TRBV27 and TRBJ1-5, with 8 bases identical to TRBD1. Germline V gives CDR1 MNHEY, CDR2 SMNVEV (reference sequence). This CDR3 spans 16 amino acids. V shed 5 bases, J shed 2 bases, and the junction held 8 bases outside the gene matches. The CDR3 DNA follows: TGTGCCAGCAGTCCGTGGACAGGGAAGGGCAATCAGCCCCAGCATTTT. This translates into CASSPWTGKGNQPQHF.

This clone was observed a single time. The rearrangement uses TRBV7-8 and TRBJ1-6; 8 bases agree with TRBD1. This CDR3 is built from 15 residues. Trimming cost V 5 bases and J 9 bases; bases outside gene matches: 9. From germline, CDR1 is SGHVS and CDR2 FQNEAQ. The CDR3 DNA is TGTGCCAGCAGCCGAGAGGGGACAGGTGGTTCACCCCTCCACTTT. Protein: CASSREGTGGSPLHF. The full variable domain, with the rest looked up from reference TRBV7-8 and TRBJ1-6, is GAGVSQSPRYKVAKRGQDVALRCDPISGHVSLFWYQQALGQGPEFLTYFQNEAQLDKSGLPSDRFFAERPEGSVSTLKIQRTQQEDSAVYLCASSREGTGGSPLHFGNGTRLTVT.

This chain connects TRBV5-8 to TRBJ2-1; maybe TRBD2 (6 bases). The CDR3 is made up of 13 amino acids. CDR1 SGHTS and CDR2 YDEGEE come from the germline V gene. Trimming took off 5 bases at V and 7 bases at J, with 13 bases between the two ends. The CDR3 DNA is TGTGCCAGCAGACTTAGCGGAGGGAATGAGCAGTTCTTC. Its protein is CASRLSGGNEQFF.

The V and J genes are TRBV3-1 (or the pseudogene TRBV3-2) and TRBJ2-2, with 7 positions matching TRBD2. The junction had 3 bases not matched to a gene; V was cut back by 3 bases and J by 2 bases. The CDR3 has 15 amino acids. Germline V lookup: CDR1 LGHDT, CDR2 YNNKEL (reference sequence). The CDR3 DNA follows: TGTGCCAGCAGCCAGAGACTAGCTAACACCGGGGAGCTGTTTTTT. Protein: CASSQRLANTGELFF.

The chain joins TRBV19 to TRBJ1-5, with TRBD1 matching over 10 bases. CDR3 length equals 16 residues. Germline loops: CDR1 LNHDA, CDR2 SQIVND (reference sequence). Trimming cost V 2 bases and J 5 bases; bases outside gene matches: 6. CDR3 residues: CASSILSTGGHQPQHF. CDR3 bases: TGTGCCAGTAGTATACTCTCGACAGGGGGCCATCAGCCCCAGCATTTT.

The chain couples TRBV7-9 to TRBJ2-1, with TRBD1 matching over 7 bases. This CDR3 is 15 amino acids long. V lost 5 bases and J lost 2; bases outside the gene matches: 6. CDR1 and CDR2 (germline): SEHNR, FQNEAQ (reference sequence). In nucleotides, the CDR3 is TGTGCCAGCAGCCGGGCACAGGGGACCTACAATGAGCAGTTCTTC. This codes for CASSRAQGTYNEQFF.